A single T cell receptor beta chain is shown here with its context. The antigen remains unidentified. Conversion of TCR transcripts into cDNA relied on 5'RACE template switching, which added a universal primer site and UMIs. TCRdb fed the 5' RACE reads into MiXCR, producing one record per CDR3 protein. The sample has over 45,000 distinct CDR3 sequences, approximately 6.9% seen once. Trimming pared 3 bases from V and 0 bases from J, leaving 12 bases between. Germline V gene data show CDR1 as LNHDA and CDR2 as SQIVND (reference sequence). This CDR3 is 15 amino acids long. These data are taken from a study of T cells after yellow fever vaccination. Study-wide results and caveats: Clonotypes appearing in both CD4 and CD8 compartments existed, and their share was small. The study re-detected most primary-vaccination clones after the booster (roughly 95% CD4, around 89% CD8).

The receptor's source is a man between 18 and 35 years old who received the YFV17D yellow fever vaccine. The V call is TRBV19, the J call TRBJ2-7; D not certain. The starting material was CD8+ T cells sorted from PBMCs, obtained on the day of the first yellow fever vaccination. The CDR3 loop is CASSMRDRNSYEQYF. The CDR3 DNA reads as TGTGCCAGTAGTATGCGCGATCGGAACTCCTACGAGCAGTACTTC. Variable domain in full (rest from reference TRBV19 and TRBJ2-7): DGGITQSPKYLFRKEGQNVTLSCEQNLNHDAMYWYRQDPGQGLRLIYYSQIVNDFQKGDIAEGYSVSREKKESFPLTVTSAQKNPTAFYLCASSMRDRNSYEQYFGPGTRLTVT.